The rows below give T cell receptor beta chains drawn from one sample of a study of response to subunit inactivated influenza vaccine. TCRdb processed the RT-PCR reads anew with MiXCR; each CDR3 protein has one entry. The table has over 800,000 distinct CDR3 sequences, 21% seen once. Sequenced material: PBMCs from blood, taken roughly 5 days after vaccination. These receptors were collected from a middle-aged man who received an inactivated influenza vaccine. The CDR3 runs from the conserved cysteine through the conserved F or W. Each record gives: CDR3 protein, CDR3 DNA, D gene, V gene, clone size, J gene. The D gene is left open where the match is weak. Some rows mark clone size as missing; the rest say once, few, many or name a class of expanded clone.

CDR3: CASQRTAYNEQFF; DNA: TGTGCCAGCCAACGGACAGCCTACAATGAGCAGTTCTTC; D: NA; V: TRBV14; size: few; J: TRBJ2-1
CDR3: CASSSSSGGSPLHF; DNA: TGTGCCAGCAGTTCCTCGAGCGGCGGTTCACCCCTCCACTTT; D: NA; V: TRBV12-3/TRBV12-4; size: few; J: TRBJ1-6
CDR3: CAGDKGTDTQYF; DNA: TGTGCCGGGGACAAGGGCACAGATACGCAGTATTTT; D: NA; V: TRBV7-9; size: NA; J: TRBJ2-3
CDR3: CASSPTDLNDIADTQYF; DNA: TGTGCCAGCAGCCCGACGGACCTAAACGACATAGCAGATACGCAGTATTTT; D: NA; V: TRBV27; size: few; J: TRBJ2-3
CDR3: CASSQESRGNTEAFF; DNA: TGCGCCAGCAGCCAAGAATCCAGGGGTAACACTGAAGCTTTCTTT; D: NA; V: TRBV4-3; size: few; J: TRBJ1-1
CDR3: CASSGTSGGAVTEQFF; DNA: TGTGCCAGCAGTGGGACTAGCGGGGGGGCCGTGACGGAGCAGTTCTTC; D: TRBD2; V: TRBV2; size: NA; J: TRBJ2-1
CDR3: CASSPLGGETQYF; DNA: TGTGCCAGCAGCCCACTAGGTGGAGAGACCCAGTACTTC; D: NA; V: TRBV14; size: few; J: TRBJ2-5
CDR3: CSATPYRAGAFYEQYF; DNA: TGCAGTGCTACCCCCTACCGGGCGGGGGCCTTTTACGAGCAGTACTTC; D: NA; V: TRBV20-1; size: NA; J: TRBJ2-7
CDR3: CASSQVYRRLNTEAFF; DNA: TGCGCCAGCAGCCAAGTCTATCGTCGTCTGAACACTGAAGCTTTCTTT; D: NA; V: TRBV4-3; size: NA; J: TRBJ1-1
CDR3: CASSGIAGGYEQYF; DNA: TGTGCCAGCAGCGGGATAGCGGGAGGCTACGAGCAGTACTTC; D: TRBD2; V: TRBV5-6; size: NA; J: TRBJ2-7
CDR3: CASSPEGQGRYGYTF; DNA: TGTGCCAGCAGCCCAGAGGGACAGGGACGGTATGGCTACACCTTC; D: TRBD1; V: TRBV9; size: NA; J: TRBJ1-2
CDR3: CASSYRSNYGYTF; DNA: TGTGCCAGCAGTTATAGGAGTAACTATGGCTACACCTTC; D: NA; V: TRBV6-5; size: NA; J: TRBJ1-2
CDR3: CASSQTGRNEQFF; DNA: TGTGCCAGCAGCCAGACCGGTCGCAATGAGCAGTTCTTC; D: NA; V: TRBV3-1; size: few; J: TRBJ2-1
CDR3: CATSDGQGVVNEQYF; DNA: TGTGCCACCAGTGATGGACAGGGGGTCGTGAACGAGCAGTACTTC; D: TRBD1; V: TRBV24-1; size: few; J: TRBJ2-7
CDR3: CASSGRTSAQPVNEQFF; DNA: TGTGCCAGCAGCGGACGGACTAGCGCCCAGCCTGTCAATGAGCAGTTCTTC; D: TRBD2; V: TRBV9; size: NA; J: TRBJ2-1
CDR3: CATSRSMAYNSPLHF; DNA: TGTGCCACCAGTAGATCGATGGCCTATAATTCACCCCTCCACTTT; D: NA; V: TRBV24-1; size: NA; J: TRBJ1-6
CDR3: CASSQVSSGRETQYF; DNA: TGTGCCAGCAGCCAAGTGTCTAGCGGGAGGGAGACCCAGTACTTC; D: TRBD2; V: TRBV4-2; size: few; J: TRBJ2-5
CDR3: CASSGSFGQFF; DNA: TGTGCCAGCTCAGGGTCATTCGGCCAGTTCTTC; D: NA; V: TRBV11-2; size: NA; J: TRBJ2-1
CDR3: CATSRDWEGMDTQYF; DNA: TGTGCCACCAGCAGAGACTGGGAGGGGATGGATACGCAGTATTTT; D: TRBD2; V: TRBV15; size: NA; J: TRBJ2-3
CDR3: CASRSASGTGGNEQFF; DNA: TGTGCCAGCAGATCGGCCTCCGGGACAGGGGGCAATGAGCAGTTCTTC; D: TRBD1; V: TRBV6-2/TRBV6-3; size: NA; J: TRBJ2-1
CDR3: CASGGSPSYNEQFF; DNA: TGTGCCAGCGGGGGATCCCCATCCTACAATGAGCAGTTCTTC; D: NA; V: TRBV28; size: NA; J: TRBJ2-1
CDR3: CAISESRTSGGITDTQYF; DNA: TGTGCCATCAGTGAGTCTCGGACTAGCGGGGGAATCACAGATACGCAGTATTTT; D: TRBD2; V: TRBV10-3; size: NA; J: TRBJ2-3
CDR3: CSVDAATEAFF; DNA: TGCAGCGTTGATGCGGCCACTGAAGCTTTCTTT; D: NA; V: TRBV29-1; size: few; J: TRBJ1-1
CDR3: CASNSGWSGNTIYF; DNA: TGTGCCAGCAATTCAGGGTGGTCTGGAAACACCATATATTTT; D: NA; V: TRBV5-6; size: few; J: TRBJ1-3
CDR3: CASSEYRGGYEQFF; DNA: TGTGCCAGCAGTGAGTACAGGGGGGGTTATGAGCAGTTCTTC; D: NA; V: TRBV6-1; size: NA; J: TRBJ2-1
CDR3: CASSLSGRGEKLFF; DNA: TGCGCCAGCAGCTTGTCGGGTAGGGGAGAAAAACTGTTTTTT; D: NA; V: TRBV5-1; size: few; J: TRBJ1-4
CDR3: CAISRDPGGELFF; DNA: TGTGCCATCAGTCGCGACCCGGGCGGGGAGCTGTTTTTT; D: NA; V: TRBV10-3; size: few; J: TRBJ2-2
CDR3: CASSLGRGRTNEKLFF; DNA: TGTGCCAGCAGCTTAGGCAGGGGAAGAACTAATGAAAAACTGTTTTTT; D: NA; V: TRBV7-2; size: few; J: TRBJ1-4
CDR3: CSARDPRTAYEQYF; DNA: TGCAGTGCTAGAGATCCCAGGACAGCCTACGAGCAGTACTTC; D: NA; V: TRBV20-1; size: NA; J: TRBJ2-7
CDR3: CASISGTVNTEAFF; DNA: TGTGCCAGCATCTCGGGGACAGTGAACACTGAAGCTTTCTTT; D: TRBD1; V: TRBV5-5; size: NA; J: TRBJ1-1
CDR3: CSVGTSGVQETQYF; DNA: TGCAGCGTTGGGACTAGCGGGGTCCAAGAGACCCAGTACTTC; D: TRBD2; V: TRBV29-1; size: NA; J: TRBJ2-5